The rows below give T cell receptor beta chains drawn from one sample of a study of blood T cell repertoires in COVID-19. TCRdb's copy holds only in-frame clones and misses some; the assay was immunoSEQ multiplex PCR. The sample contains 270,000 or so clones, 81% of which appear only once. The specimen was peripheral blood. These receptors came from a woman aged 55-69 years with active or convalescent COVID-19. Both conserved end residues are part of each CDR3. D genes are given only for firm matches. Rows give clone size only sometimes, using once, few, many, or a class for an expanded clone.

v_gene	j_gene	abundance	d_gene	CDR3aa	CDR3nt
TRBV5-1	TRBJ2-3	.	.	CASSLSGARTDTQYF	TGCGCCAGCAGCTTATCAGGGGCTCGCACAGATACGCAGTATTTT
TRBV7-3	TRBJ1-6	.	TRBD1	CASSLTGQDNSPLHF	TGTGCCAGCAGCTTAACGGGACAGGATAATTCACCCCTCCACTTT
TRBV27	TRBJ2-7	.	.	CASSLDSSYEQYF	TGTGCCAGCAGTTTAGATAGCTCCTACGAGCAGTACTTC
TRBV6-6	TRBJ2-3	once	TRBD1	CASSGQVPTDTQYF	TGTGCCAGCAGTGGACAGGTCCCCACAGATACGCAGTATTTT
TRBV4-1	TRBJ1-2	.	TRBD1	CASSQDRGLGGYTF	TGCGCCAGCAGCCAGGACAGGGGTCTGGGAGGCTACACCTTC
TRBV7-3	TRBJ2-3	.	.	CASSRAGPDTQYF	TGTGCCAGCAGCCGGGCGGGTCCAGATACGCAGTATTTT
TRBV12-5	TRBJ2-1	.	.	CASGLVLGPSTSYNEQFF	TGTGCTAGTGGTTTGGTACTTGGTCCATCTACCTCCTACAATGAGCAGTTCTTC
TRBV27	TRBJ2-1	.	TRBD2	CASSFLGGYAGGPHEQFF	TGTGCCAGCAGTTTCCTTGGCGGCTATGCGGGGGGGCCCCATGAGCAGTTCTTC
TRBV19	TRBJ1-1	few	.	CASSSREGLGTEAFF	TGTGCCAGTAGTAGTAGAGAGGGTTTAGGCACTGAAGCTTTCTTT
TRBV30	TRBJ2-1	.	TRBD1	CAWGTGINEQFF	TGTGCCTGGGGGACAGGGATCAATGAGCAGTTCTTC
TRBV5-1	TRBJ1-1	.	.	CASSGGLLNTEAFF	TGCGCCAGCAGCGGGGGACTGCTGAACACTGAAGCTTTCTTT
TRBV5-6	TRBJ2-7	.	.	CASSLLPGSHEQYF	TGTGCCAGCAGCTTGCTTCCGGGTAGCCACGAGCAGTACTTC
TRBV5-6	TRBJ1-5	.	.	CASSLGQGIGQPQHF	TGTGCCAGCAGCTTGGGGCAGGGGATAGGTCAGCCCCAGCATTTT
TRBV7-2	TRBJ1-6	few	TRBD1	CASSQQGANSPLHF	TGTGCCAGCAGCCAACAGGGGGCTAATTCACCCCTCCACTTT
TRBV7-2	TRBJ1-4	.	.	CASSLAGARFEKLFF	TGTGCCAGCAGCTTAGCGGGAGCCCGCTTTGAAAAACTGTTTTTT
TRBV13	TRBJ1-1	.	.	CASSAGQMNTEAFF	TGTGCCAGCAGCGCCGGACAGATGAACACTGAAGCTTTCTTT
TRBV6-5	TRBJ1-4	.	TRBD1	CASREGDRGNEKLFF	TGTGCCAGCAGGGAGGGGGACAGGGGTAATGAAAAACTGTTTTTT
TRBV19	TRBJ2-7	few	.	CASSDSTGSSYEQYF	TGTGCCAGTAGTGACTCGACTGGGAGCTCCTACGAGCAGTACTTC
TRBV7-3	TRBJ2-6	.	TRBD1	CATAVIGQGGAGANVLTF	TGTGCCACCGCCGTAATTGGACAGGGTGGTGCTGGGGCCAACGTCCTGACTTTC
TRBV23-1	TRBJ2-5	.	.	CASSQSARETQYF	TGCGCCAGCAGTCAATCAGCCCGAGAGACCCAGTACTTC
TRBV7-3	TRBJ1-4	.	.	CASSPTGNPNEKLFF	TGTGCCAGCAGCCCCACAGGGAACCCTAATGAAAAACTGTTTTTT
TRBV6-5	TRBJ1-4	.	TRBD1	CASSPPAGTGKLFF	TGTGCCAGCAGTCCCCCCGCCGGGACAGGGAAACTGTTTTTT
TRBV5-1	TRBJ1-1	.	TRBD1	CASSLQITGQGVNTEAFF	TGCGCCAGCAGCTTGCAAATAACGGGACAGGGGGTGAACACTGAAGCTTTCTTT
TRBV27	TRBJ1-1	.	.	CASRSGQMNTEAFF	TGTGCCAGCAGGTCCGGACAGATGAACACTGAAGCTTTCTTT
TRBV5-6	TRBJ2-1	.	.	CASSLAYAGAEQFF	TGTGCCAGCAGCTTGGCTTACGCGGGGGCCGAGCAGTTCTTC
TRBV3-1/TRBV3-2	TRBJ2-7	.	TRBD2	CASSQGVASGSYRDEQYF	TGTGCCAGCAGCCAGGGGGTGGCTAGCGGGTCCTATAGGGACGAGCAGTACTTC
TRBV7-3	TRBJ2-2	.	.	CASSPRTTGELFF	TGTGCCAGCAGCCCCCGGACAACCGGGGAGCTGTTTTTT
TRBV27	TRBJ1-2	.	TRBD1	CASRQGTDGYTF	TGTGCCAGCAGACAGGGGACGGATGGCTACACCTTC
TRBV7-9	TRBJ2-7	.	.	CASSLGGHDLTTSSYEQYF	TGTGCCAGCAGCTTAGGGGGACATGATCTAACTACAAGCTCCTACGAGCAGTACTTC
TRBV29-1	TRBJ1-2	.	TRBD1	CSVDREIEGYTF	TGCAGCGTGGACAGGGAAATTGAGGGCTACACCTTC
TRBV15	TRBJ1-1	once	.	CATSRVGTPNTEAFF	TGTGCCACCAGCAGGGTCGGGACACCGAACACTGAAGCTTTCTTT
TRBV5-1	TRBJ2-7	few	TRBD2	CASRHSGEGYEQYF	TGCGCCAGCAGACATAGCGGGGAGGGCTACGAGCAGTACTTC
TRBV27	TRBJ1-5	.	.	CASSRVSNQPQHF	TGTGCCAGCAGTCGGGTTAGCAATCAGCCCCAGCATTTT
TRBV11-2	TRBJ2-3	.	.	CASSSPGRPPPETRYF	TGTGCCAGCAGCTCCCCGGGACGGCCCCCCCCGGAGACTAGGTATTTT
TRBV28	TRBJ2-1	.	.	CASSFQGTASYNEQFF	TGTGCCAGCAGTTTTCAGGGGACGGCCTCCTACAATGAGCAGTTCTTC
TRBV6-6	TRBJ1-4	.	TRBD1	CASRGDRENEKLFF	TGTGCCAGCAGGGGGGACAGGGAGAATGAAAAACTGTTTTTT
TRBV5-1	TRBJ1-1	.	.	CASSSPPLRGGEAFF	TGCGCCAGCAGCTCCCCGCCCTTAAGGGGAGGTGAAGCTTTCTTT
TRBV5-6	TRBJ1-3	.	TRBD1	CASSDGTGAWNTIYF	TGTGCCAGCAGCGATGGGACAGGGGCTTGGAACACCATATATTTT
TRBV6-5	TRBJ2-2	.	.	CASSWGEGELFF	TGTGCCAGCAGCTGGGGGGAAGGGGAGCTGTTTTTT
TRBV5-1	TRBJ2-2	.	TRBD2	CASSPSSGGTGELFF	TGCGCCAGCAGCCCATCTAGCGGGGGCACCGGGGAGCTGTTTTTT
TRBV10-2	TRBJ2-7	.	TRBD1	CASRGPGQGSYEQYF	TGCGCCAGCAGAGGACCGGGACAGGGCTCCTACGAGCAGTACTTC
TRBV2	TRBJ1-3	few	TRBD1	CASSTTGAGNTIYF	TGTGCCAGCAGTACCACAGGGGCAGGAAACACCATATATTTT
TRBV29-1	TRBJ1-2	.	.	CSVEGGGYGYTF	TGCAGCGTTGAAGGGGGGGGCTATGGCTACACCTTC
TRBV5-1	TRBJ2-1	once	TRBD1	CASSPGTDPYNEQFF	TGCGCCAGCAGCCCGGGGACAGATCCCTACAATGAGCAGTTCTTC
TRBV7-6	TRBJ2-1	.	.	CASSLADNEQFF	TGTGCCAGCAGCTTGGCTGACAATGAGCAGTTCTTC
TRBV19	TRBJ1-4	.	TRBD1	CASSIIQGVGRSEKLFF	TGTGCCAGTAGTATAATCCAGGGGGTAGGCCGGAGTGAAAAACTGTTTTTT